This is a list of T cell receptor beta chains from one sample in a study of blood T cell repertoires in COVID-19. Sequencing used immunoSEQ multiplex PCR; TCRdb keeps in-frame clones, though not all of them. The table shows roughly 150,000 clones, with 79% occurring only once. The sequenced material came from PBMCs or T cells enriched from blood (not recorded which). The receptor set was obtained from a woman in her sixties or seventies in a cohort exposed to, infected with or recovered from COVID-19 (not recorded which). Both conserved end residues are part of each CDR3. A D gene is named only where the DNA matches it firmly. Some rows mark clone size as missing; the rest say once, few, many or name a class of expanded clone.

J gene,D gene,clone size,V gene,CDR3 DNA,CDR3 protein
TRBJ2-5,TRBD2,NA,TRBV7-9,TGTGCCAGCAGCCCGGCGAGCGGGAGCATTGTTGAGACCCAGTACTTC,CASSPASGSIVETQYF
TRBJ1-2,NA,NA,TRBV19,TGTGCCAGTAGTACCCACAGGGTCCCCTATGGCTACACCTTC,CASSTHRVPYGYTF
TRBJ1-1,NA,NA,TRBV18,TGTGCCAGCTCACCACCCGGGGGGAGCACTGAAGCTTTCTTT,CASSPPGGSTEAFF
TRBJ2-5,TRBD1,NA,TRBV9,TGTGCCAGCAGTCGAACAGGGGGCGCCTCTCAAGAGACCCAGTACTTC,CASSRTGGASQETQYF
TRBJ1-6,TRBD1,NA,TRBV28,TGTGCCAGCAGCACGGGACAGTATAATTCACCCCTCCACTTT,CASSTGQYNSPLHF
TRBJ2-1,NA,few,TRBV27,TGTGCCAGCAGTACCCGGGACACCTCCTACAATGAGCAGTTCTTC,CASSTRDTSYNEQFF
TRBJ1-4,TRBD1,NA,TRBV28,TGTGCCAGCGGCCTCCCGGGACAGGGAGAAAAACTGTTTTTT,CASGLPGQGEKLFF
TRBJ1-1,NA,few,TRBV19,TGTGCCAGTAAGGAGGGGTGGAACACTGAAGCTTTCTTT,CASKEGWNTEAFF
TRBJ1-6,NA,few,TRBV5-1,TGCGCCAGCAGCTCCCCAGGGCTACCCCTCCACTTT,CASSSPGLPLHF
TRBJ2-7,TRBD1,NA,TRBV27,TGTGCCAGCAGGGGGGACAGTGCCTACGAGCAGTACTTC,CASRGDSAYEQYF